Each of the 6 T cell receptor beta chains below was sequenced from the same sample in a study of glioma-infiltrating T cells. Amplification of TCR alpha and beta CDR3 regions from RNA used iRepertoire nested multiplex PCR. TCRdb re-analysed the multiplex PCR reads in MiXCR, keeping a single row per CDR3 protein. The data show some 100,000 distinct CDR3 sequences, less than 30% seen once. The sequenced sample was glioma tissue, nonneoplastic brain tissue, or PBMCs (not recorded which). These receptors were collected from a human donor with low-grade glioma or glioblastoma, undergoing nonglioma brain surgery, or in good health (not recorded which).

At least ten counts were recorded for this clonotype. The V and J genes are TRBV12-3 or TRBV12-4 and TRBJ2-3; D not resolved. This CDR3 is 15 amino acids long. Trimming shortened V by 7 bases and J by 0 bases, and 14 bases separated the two germline ends. The CDR3 region has the DNA TGTGCCAGCAATCCTGGCGGCCTAAGCACAGATACGCAGTATTTT. As protein: CASNPGGLSTDTQYF.

The chain uses TRBV11-2 and TRBJ2-3; the match to TRBD2 covers 13 bases. The CDR3 extends over 17 amino acids. V lost 5 bases, J lost 3 bases, and 8 bases stayed unmatched. CDR1 is SGHAT and CDR2 is FQNNGV in the germline V gene. The CDR3 is CASSPYRTSGSTDTQYF. In nucleotides, the CDR3 is TGTGCCAGCAGCCCTTATCGGACTAGCGGGAGTACAGATACGCAGTATTTT.

Details on this clonotype: A single base separates this from a much larger clone, so it may be a read error. This chain uses TRBV5-5 with TRBJ1-2; 8 bases match TRBD1. CDR3 size: 15 residues. The germline V gene has CDR1 SGHKS and CDR2 YYEKEE (reference sequence). The CDR3 loop reads CASILEGQGSLGYTF. CDR3 nucleotide sequence: TGTGCCAGCATCTTGGAAGGACAGGGTAGCCTTGGCTACACCTTC.

This clonotype was found a few times. This chain connects TRBV29-1 to TRBJ2-7; D is possibly TRBD1 (5 bases). Germline CDR1 SQVTM, CDR2 ANQGSEA. This CDR3 region has 13 residues. V was trimmed by 0 bases and J by 2 bases, leaving 8 bases between them. CDR3 DNA: TGCAGCGTTGAAGACAGGGCCGCCTACGAGCAGTACTTC. This translates into CSVEDRAAYEQYF.

This clonotype was detected a few times. The rearrangement links TRBV5-1 to TRBJ2-3, with TRBD2 matching 7 bases. Germline-derived CDR1 and CDR2 are SGHRS and YFSETQ. The CDR3 has 14 amino acids. V shed 3 bases, J shed 3 bases, and the junction held 4 bases outside the gene matches. This CDR3 reads CASSWSGDTDTQYF. CDR3 in DNA: TGCGCCAGCAGCTGGAGCGGGGATACAGATACGCAGTATTTT.

The sample holds many counts of this clonotype. The chain is built from TRBV7-2 and TRBJ2-7; tentatively, D is TRBD2 (6 bases). The CDR3 spans 13 residues. CDR1 is SGHTA and CDR2 is FQGNSA in the germline V gene. V shed 3 bases and J shed 1 base, with 7 bases lying between them. The CDR3 DNA is TGTGCCAGCAGCTTTAGCGGTTCCTACGAGCAGTACTTC. Translated: CASSFSGSYEQYF.